The 30 T cell receptor beta chains given below trace back to one sample, sequenced in a study of T cells in Graves' hyperthyroidism and ophthalmopathy. There were TCR beta CDR3 regions amplified from RNA transcripts. TCR CDR3 regions were first amplified by RT-PCR with HTBI primers. Each CDR3 protein is one row after TCRdb ran MiXCR on the multiplex PCR reads. The sample consists of hundreds of thousands of distinct CDR3 sequences, roughly 32% of them appearing once. Sequencing used blood. The receptor set was obtained from a woman aged 40 to 50 with Graves' hyperthyroidism.

The V and J genes are TRBV12-3 or TRBV12-4 and TRBJ1-2, with 7 bases lining up with TRBD1. There are 13 residues in the CDR3. The junction had 7 bases not matched to a gene; V was cut back by 7 bases and J by 5 bases. In DNA, the CDR3 is TGTGCCAGCACCAGGGGGGAGGAATATGGCTACACCTTC. Protein: CASTRGEEYGYTF.

This clonotype was seen at least ten times. The rearrangement uses TRBV12-3 or TRBV12-4 and TRBJ2-2; D not certain. This CDR3 region has 14 residues. V was cut by 10 bases and J by 0 bases, with 12 bases left in between. The chain's CDR3 is CATGTQPNTGELFF. The CDR3 DNA reads as TGTGCCACGGGCACACAGCCGAACACCGGGGAGCTGTTTTTT.

This clonotype was observed many times. The chain has TRBV27 and TRBJ2-6; D remains unclear. Trimming cost V 5 bases and J 3 bases, with 5 bases left between them. The CDR3 length is 13 residues. Germline V gene data show CDR1 as MNHEY and CDR2 as SMNVEV (reference sequence). The CDR3 region is CASSQDGANVLTF. The CDR3 region has the DNA TGTGCCAGCAGTCAAGATGGGGCCAACGTCCTGACTTTC. Drawing the rest from reference TRBV27 and TRBJ2-6, the complete variable domain is EAQVTQNPRYLITVTGKKLTVTCSQNMNHEYMSWYRQDPGLGLRQIYYSMNVEVTDKGDVPEGYKVSRKEKRNFPLILESPSPNQTSLYFCASSQDGANVLTFGAGSRLTVL.

This clonotype was counted many times. The chain recombines TRBV9 with TRBJ2-7; the D gene is possibly TRBD1 (6 bases). The germline V and J ends were trimmed by 0 bases and 3 bases, with 13 bases remaining between them. Per germline, CDR1 SGDLS and CDR2 YYNGEE. This CDR3 spans 15 amino acids. The CDR3 reads CASSVATGTIYEQYF. The DNA for the CDR3 is TGTGCCAGCAGCGTAGCCACCGGGACAATCTACGAGCAGTACTTC.

This clonotype has at least ten counts. The chain combines TRBV6-5 with TRBJ1-1; TRBD1 matches at 8 bases. Germline V gene data show CDR1 as MNHEY and CDR2 as SVGAGI. J gave up 0 bases and V 5 bases, and 5 bases lay outside the gene matches. The CDR3 is made up of 15 amino acids. In nucleotides, the CDR3 is TGTGCCAGCAGTACAGGGACAGGCATGAACACTGAAGCTTTCTTT. It translates to CASSTGTGMNTEAFF.

The gene calls are TRBV29-1 and TRBJ1-1; TRBD1 might be the D (6 bases). CDR1 SQVTM and CDR2 ANQGSEA come from the germline V gene. The length of the CDR3 is 16 residues. Trimming removed 5 bases at V and 2 bases at J, with 21 bases between. The CDR3 is CSVWGGRTVVNTEAFF. Here the CDR3 DNA reads TGCAGCGTTTGGGGGGGCCGGACCGTTGTCAACACTGAAGCTTTCTTT.

This clonotype was seen only a few times. The rearrangement joins TRBV7-2 to TRBJ2-5, with 10 bases that match TRBD2. The V and J ends lost 4 bases and 3 bases, in that order; junction bases with no gene match: 2. The CDR3 runs to 14 residues. Germline V gene sequence: CDR1 SGHTA, CDR2 FQGNSA. The CDR3 region is CASSSLAGKETQYF. Here the CDR3 DNA reads TGTGCCAGCAGCTCACTAGCGGGGAAAGAGACCCAGTACTTC.

This clonotype has more than one count but fewer than ten. The chain employs TRBV3-1 and TRBJ1-1; D gene uncertain. CDR1 LGHDT and CDR2 YNNKEL come from the germline V gene (reference sequence). Trimming took 4 bases from V and 5 from J, leaving 11 bases between them. The CDR3 is 13 residues long. The CDR3 nucleotides read TGTGCCAGCAGCCGTATTGCGAGTACTGAAGCTTTCTTT. This encodes CASSRIASTEAFF.

This clonotype has only a few counts. V is TRBV6-6 and J is TRBJ1-1; D is possibly TRBD1 (6 bases). This CDR3 spans 14 amino acids. The V gene's germline CDR1 is MNHNY and CDR2 SVGAGI (reference sequence). Trimming removed 6 bases at V and 4 bases at J, with 15 bases between. The CDR3 spells CASRQQGWGTEAFF. CDR3 DNA sequence: TGTGCCAGCAGGCAACAGGGATGGGGCACTGAAGCTTTCTTT.

V usage is TRBV2 and J usage is TRBJ1-2, with a tentative D call TRBD1 (6 bases). V dropped 5 bases and J dropped 7 bases, with 17 bases sitting between them. Germline assignment: CDR1 SNHLY and CDR2 FYNNEI. The CDR3 has 14 amino acids. CDR3 amino acids: CASSYSGDIFGYTF. The CDR3 DNA is TGTGCCAGCAGTTACTCGGGGGACATATTTGGCTACACCTTC.

The chain has TRBV4-2 and TRBJ1-2; D gene ambiguous. Germline assignment: CDR1 LGHNA and CDR2 YNFKEQ. The V and J ends lost 1 base and 6 bases respectively, with 18 bases between them. This CDR3 is built from 16 residues. CDR3 sequence reads: CASSQAEVGVGDGYTF. DNA of the CDR3: TGTGCCAGCAGCCAAGCAGAAGTCGGGGTGGGAGATGGCTACACCTTC.

A note on this clonotype: Germline is not matched at one junction end, which may reflect a read error. V gene TRBV10-1 combines with J gene TRBJ2-7, with D perhaps being TRBD1 or TRBD2 (5 bases each). The germline gives CDR1 WNHNN, CDR2 SYGVQD (reference sequence). The CDR3 totals 13 residues. CDR3 DNA sequence: TGTGCCAGCTCGTTCGGGGACCCCTACGAGCAGTACTTC. Residues: CASSFGDPYEQYF.

This chain connects TRBV6-5 to TRBJ2-5, with 13 nucleotides matching TRBD2. Losses at the gene ends were 4 bases for V and 4 bases for J; bases not matched to a gene: 6. The CDR3 spans 16 residues. The germline V gene encodes CDR1 MNHEY and CDR2 SVGAGI. The CDR3 here is CASSSTSGGAGETQYF. CDR3 DNA sequence: TGTGCCAGCAGTTCCACTAGCGGGGGGGCCGGAGAGACCCAGTACTTC.

This clonotype was recorded a few times. The CDR3 DNA reads TGTGCCAGCAGCTTAGACCAACCCGGGACAGGCGATGGCTACACCTTC. It specifies CASSLDQPGTGDGYTF. This chain connects TRBV7-8 to TRBJ1-2; 8 nucleotides line up with TRBD1. CDR3 size: 16 residues. After removal of 1 base from V and 6 bases from J, the junction contained 10 bases not matched to a gene. Per the germline V gene, CDR1 is SGHVS and CDR2 is FQNEAQ.

The V and J genes are TRBV12-3 or TRBV12-4 and TRBJ1-3, with D perhaps matching TRBD1 (6 bases). V was clipped by 8 bases and J by 7 bases, with 15 bases between them. The CDR3 totals 13 residues. CDR3 amino acids: CASFRGLANTIYF. The DNA of the CDR3 is TGTGCCAGCTTCAGGGGTTTGGCGAACACCATATATTTT.

The J gene is TRBJ1-2, the V gene TRBV29-1, with 7 positions matching TRBD1. The CDR3 extends over 16 amino acids. Germline V gene sequence: CDR1 SQVTM, CDR2 ANQGSEA. Trimming cost V 4 bases and J 3 bases; bases outside gene matches: 14. CDR3 region: CSVGAGGSMVYYGYTF. CDR3 DNA: TGCAGCGTTGGGGCAGGGGGGAGTATGGTTTACTATGGCTACACCTTC.

V and J are TRBV7-6 and TRBJ2-7; the D gene is possibly TRBD1 (6 bases). Germline assignment: CDR1 SGHVS and CDR2 FNYEAQ. V was pared by 0 bases and J by 7 bases, with 16 bases between. The length of the CDR3 is 15 residues. CDR3 amino acids: CASSLAQGWSNEQYF. CDR3 nucleotides: TGTGCCAGCAGCTTAGCCCAGGGGTGGAGCAATGAGCAGTACTTC.

On this clonotype: At one end the junction does not follow the germline gene, possibly because of a read error. This chain links TRBV7-9 with TRBJ2-7; D is undetermined. CDR3 length: 16 residues. CDR1 and CDR2 (germline): SEHNR, FQNEAQ (reference sequence). The CDR3 DNA sequence: TGTGCCAGCAGTTTAGGCTCCGCCGCAGCCCGCTACGAGCAGTACTTC. Translation gives CASSLGSAAARYEQYF.

As for this clonotype: At one of its ends the junction is not consistent with the germline gene, which may arise from a read error. The rearrangement uses TRBV6-1 and TRBJ1-5, with D possibly matching TRBD1 (6 bases). The CDR3 extends over 14 amino acids. Germline loops: CDR1 MNHNS, CDR2 SASEGT. CDR3 amino acids: CASKSEQGNQLQHF. The CDR3 region has the DNA TGTGCCAGCAAATCAGAACAGGGCAATCAGCTCCAGCATTTT.

In this sample, this clonotype turned up a few times. This rearrangement joins TRBV6-5 to TRBJ2-7; 8 bases align to TRBD2. Per germline, CDR1 MNHEY and CDR2 SVGAGI. V lost 4 bases and J lost 1; bases outside the gene matches: 6. The CDR3 totals 15 residues. The CDR3 DNA is TGTGCCAGCAGTTTGAGCGGGGGCCATTCCTACGAGCAGTACTTC. This codes for CASSLSGGHSYEQYF.

This clonotype was seen more than once but under ten times. The rearrangement links TRBV6-5 to TRBJ2-7, with 9 bases fitting TRBD1. The germline V gene has CDR1 MNHEY and CDR2 SVGAGI. With V trimmed by 6 bases and J by 5 bases, 11 bases remained unmatched. This CDR3 has 15 residues. CDR3: CASRNFNRDRDEQYF. The CDR3 DNA follows: TGTGCCAGCAGGAATTTCAACCGGGACAGGGACGAGCAGTACTTC.

The sample holds many counts of this clonotype. The rearrangement joins TRBV25-1 to TRBJ1-3, with D uncertain. Germline lookup yields CDR1 MGHDK and CDR2 SYGVNS. The ends were cut back, 8 bases at V and 2 bases at J, with 10 bases in the middle. This CDR3 contains 13 residues. The CDR3 DNA follows: TGTGCCAGCCTGCTTGGGACTGGAAACACCATATATTTT. Protein sequence: CASLLGTGNTIYF.

On this clonotype: This may be a read error, as it is one base from a much larger clone. The rearrangement uses TRBV7-2 and TRBJ1-6; TRBD1 agrees at 7 bases. Per germline, CDR1 SGHTA and CDR2 FQGNSA. The CDR3 is 16 residues long. The CDR3 bases are TGTGCCAGCAGCCCACCCCAACAGGGGCGCAATTCACTCCTCCACTTT. Protein: CASSPPQQGRNSLLHF.

Ten or more counts support this clonotype. The rearrangement links TRBV7-2 to TRBJ2-7; tentatively, D is TRBD2 (6 bases). The germline V gene encodes CDR1 SGHTA and CDR2 FQGNSA. CDR3 size: 15 residues. V was pared by 1 base and J by 2 bases, with 12 bases between. The CDR3 loop is CASSLGGGPPYEQYF. DNA for the CDR3: TGTGCCAGCAGCTTAGGGGGAGGTCCACCCTACGAGCAGTACTTC.

This chain links TRBV10-1 with TRBJ1-1; no firm D call. Germline values: CDR1 WNHNN, CDR2 SYGVQD (reference sequence). V was shortened by 10 bases and J by 10 bases, with 22 bases between the two germline ends. CDR3 length: 13 residues. CDR3 nucleotide sequence: TGCGCCATCCGAAAGATCCGGAACAGCCGAGCTTTCTTT. Protein sequence: CAIRKIRNSRAFF.

This clonotype appeared many times. The chain employs TRBV12-3 or TRBV12-4 and TRBJ1-3; D is unclear. This CDR3 is 14 amino acids long. V was shortened by 0 bases and J by 2 bases, with 5 bases between the two germline ends. This CDR3 reads CASSLAGTGNTIYF. For the CDR3, the DNA is TGTGCCAGCAGTTTAGCGGGGACTGGAAACACCATATATTTT.

Notes on this clonotype: One end of the junction is discordant with germline, which a read error may explain. The chain has TRBV19 and TRBJ2-7, with D uncertain. The germline CDR1 and CDR2 sequences are LNHDA and SQIVND (reference sequence). This CDR3 contains 12 residues. In nucleotides, the CDR3 is TGTGCCAGTAGTACCTCCTCATACGTGCAGTACTTC. It specifies CASSTSSYVQYF. The variable domain in full, with the rest retrieved from reference TRBV19 and TRBJ2-7, is DGGITQSPKYLFRKEGQNVTLSCEQNLNHDAMYWYRQDPGQGLRLIYYSQIVNDFQKGDIAEGYSVSREKKESFPLTVTSAQKNPTAFYLCASSTSSYVQYFGPGTRLTVT.

This clonotype was detected many times. CDR3 in DNA: TGTGCCAGTACCACCGACAGGGGATTTCAGCCCCAGCATTTT. Translation: CASTTDRGFQPQHF. The chain employs TRBV19 and TRBJ1-5; 8 bases line up with TRBD1. Germline assignment: CDR1 LNHDA and CDR2 SQIVND (reference sequence). V lost 7 bases and J lost 6; bases outside the gene matches: 8. The CDR3 loop spans 14 amino acids.

Notes on this clonotype: The junction departs from the called germline gene at one end, perhaps through a read error. This rearrangement joins TRBV20-1 to TRBJ2-5; tentatively, D is TRBD1 or TRBD2 (5 bases each). Per germline, CDR1 DFQATT and CDR2 SNEGSKA (reference sequence). The CDR3 has 12 residues. The CDR3: CSVGVWQGTQYF. CDR3 coding DNA: TGCAGTGTGGGGGTTTGGCAAGGGACCCAGTACTTC.

There are a few counts of this clonotype. V is TRBV12-3 or TRBV12-4 and J is TRBJ2-3; D gene unclear. The CDR3 extends over 11 amino acids. The ends were cut back, 7 bases at V and 2 bases at J, with 4 bases in the middle. As DNA, the CDR3 is TGTGCCAGCACCAACACAGATACGCAGTATTTT. Its translation is CASTNTDTQYF.